The entry below gives a single T cell receptor beta chain sequence along with its context. The target of this receptor is not known. Per-base qualities were not stored, and no clone one base away is much larger. The record originates from a study of PD-1 blockade in classical Hodgkin lymphoma (TCRdb year 2020). The study in broad terms: Nivolumab dosing was 3 mg/kg intravenously every 2 weeks, continuing until either disease progression or unacceptable toxicity. The study used TCR beta sequencing and CyTOF to define a peripheral blood immune signature of response to PD-1 blockade in classical Hodgkin lymphoma.

Genomic DNA was extracted with the Qiagen DNeasy kit from unsorted PBMCs and from negatively selected CD4+ and CD8+ fractions. Amplification of TCR beta CDR3 regions was done by immunoSEQ multiplex PCR with primers that anneal to V and J segments. A synthetic immune receptor repertoire was used to minimize amplification bias, and any remaining bias was removed computationally after sequencing. In the paper's pipeline: Custom Python scripts were used to quantify repertoire diversity as the Shannon entropy index. Unsorted, CD4+ and CD8+ repertoires were analyzed separately, except for combined analyses in which CD4+ and CD8+ sequences were merged in silico. Clonal expansion was defined as at least a 2-fold frequency increase after treatment relative to C1D1, with a pseudocount of 0.5 for undetected baseline clones. Clones with 0 or 1 copy at C1D1 were defined as singleton clones, while clones with 2 or more copies were defined as non-singleton clones. By matching protein sequences in sorted samples from the same patient, clones expanded in unsorted samples were annotated as CD4+, CD8+ or unknown. Wilcoxon tests on paired samples were used to test changes in diversity from C1D1 to C4D1. The immuneACCESS repertoire file appears here via TCRdb, limited to in-frame rearrangements. These files lack a portion of the clones; in checked studies, under half of the deficit traces to unresolved V genes, and the cause of the others is not known. Clone size and V and J calls were adopted from that table, with D and trimming inferred from the DNA. This sample has 43,000 or so clones in its table, and 65% to 85% of those were observed once. The ten largest clones take up approximately 10% of the sample.

Its CDR3 holds 12 amino acids, cysteine through phenylalanine. The sequence is cut down to CDR3 DNA, 36 bases in frame from base 1. The germline V gene encodes CDR1 SNHLY and CDR2 FYNNEI. V lost 3 bases and J lost 6 bases; the stretch between them is 8 bases long. The sample's time point, from its label and the paper: cycle 1 day 1 (C1D1), immediately before nivolumab initiation. Every trial patient had relapsed after autologous stem cell transplantation, and cohorts A, B and C differed in prior brentuximab vedotin exposure. The trial cohort was composed of about 53 patients with relapsed/refractory classical Hodgkin lymphoma, for whom complete response, partial response or progressive disease was recorded as best overall response. Single-agent nivolumab was administered to trial patients in the multi-cohort phase II CheckMate 205 trial. An independent review committee assessed best overall response using the 2007 International Working Group response criteria. Trial PBMCs were collected immediately before nivolumab initiation (C1D1) and during therapy at cycle 2 day 1 and cycle 4 day 1. Peripheral blood was collected in 8 mL Vacutainer Cell Preparation Tubes, from which PBMCs were isolated by centrifugation and then cryopreserved.

Study-level results and caveats: Baseline TCR diversity was reported to be lower in newly diagnosed patients than in healthy donors and to be lower still in relapsed/refractory patients. Lower diversity was seen in patients whose nivolumab began less than 1 year after ASCT, and these patients were left out of later analyses so that immune reconstitution would not confound the results. Trial patients with a complete response had baseline diversity similar to that of newly diagnosed patients, while partial responders and progressors had significantly lower diversity. CD4+ but not CD8+ TCR diversity rose significantly by C4D1 (p=0.0027 vs p=0.16), most apparent in complete responders (p=0.02). The study was restricted to a single clinical trial cohort, and the causes of repertoire differences, possibly disease activity or prior therapy, were left undefined.

Recombination linked TRBV2 to TRBJ1-2, and perhaps TRBD1 as D gene, on 5 matching bases. The origin of this receptor is a human donor with classical Hodgkin lymphoma. The source was peripheral blood mononuclear cells (PBMCs), collected at baseline. The nucleotides are TGTGCCAGCAGTGATGCGGGGGATGGCTACACCTTC. The encoded protein is CASSDAGDGYTF. Outside the CDR3, residues come from the reference TRBV2 and TRBJ1-2 proteins, so the full variable domain is: EPEVTQTPSHQVTQMGQEVILRCVPISNHLYFYWYRQILGQKVEFLVSFYNNEISEKSEIFDDQFSVERPDGSNFTLKIRSTKLEDSAMYFCASSDAGDGYTFGSGTRLTVV.